This entry describes one T cell receptor (beta chain). V gave up 6 bases and J gave up 1 base; unmatched junction bases: 8. The CDR3 consists of 17 residues. Germline V gene lookup returns CDR1 SNHLY and CDR2 FYNNEI. The primer mix had 60 Vbeta and 13 Jbeta primers. Assay: immunoSEQ multiplex PCR; the TCRdb copy retains only in-frame clones and omits some. The sample yields approximately 150,000 clones, 65% to 85% seen once. The sample originates from a study of cytomegalovirus exposure and HLA in healthy donors. The source is a woman aged 30 to 39 in good health and CMV-seropositive. The sequencing sample was made of PBMCs. The chain uses TRBV2 and TRBJ1-6; 8 bases are shared with TRBD1. The CDR3 is CASSSGTGDSYNSPLHF. The CDR3 DNA follows: TGTGCCAGCAGCTCCGGGACAGGAGATTCCTATAATTCACCCCTCCACTTT.